This TCR beta chain was sequenced in a study of early T cells in non-severe SARS-CoV-2 infection. Study details: Sequencing used unsorted whole-blood bulk RNA, so chains lack pairing. The study, taken as a whole, reports: Lookups in VDJdb leaned toward anti-spike CD8 responses and missed private and CD4 specificities.

Germline assignment: CDR1 DFQATT and CDR2 SNEGSKA (reference sequence). Between the trimmed V and J ends, which lost 6 bases and 1 base, there was a span of 13 bases. This CDR3 has 13 amino acids. The table lists this clonotype with many counts. Antigen: not known. Researchers tagged individual cDNA molecules with unique molecular identifiers. TCRdb re-called the 5' RACE reads through MiXCR, storing one row per CDR3 protein. The sample gives 70,000 to 90,000 distinct CDR3 sequences, approximately 11% of which show up once; 4.7% is in the top ten. This receptor was identified in an adult who was a healthcare worker with PCR-confirmed SARS-CoV-2 infection or an uninfected control (not recorded which). Sequenced: whole blood. The chain carries TRBV20-1 and TRBJ2-7; D is perhaps TRBD1 (5 bases). The CDR3 sequence: CSAPRQGSYEQYF. The CDR3 coding sequence is TGCAGTGCACCCAGGCAGGGATCCTACGAGCAGTACTTC.